The next 18 T cell receptor beta chains were all read from a single sample in a study of CXCR3-negative and CXCR3-positive naive CD8 T cells. UMI-tagged TRB cDNA libraries were built via 5' RACE. TCRdb processed the 5' RACE reads again and assigns one entry to each CDR3 protein, with no DNA. The sample has fewer than 80,000 distinct CDR3 sequences. The sequenced sample consisted of naive CXCR3- CD8+ T cells from blood. The subset is: CD45RO-CCR7+CD27+CD95- naive CD8+ T cells lacking CXCR3 (TNR3-). The receptors were gathered from a human donor in good health. Some clones in this sample may be carry-over from other donors' samples.

The V gene is TRBV27, the J gene TRBJ2-3; TCRdb's D call, TRBD2, is unchecked because there is no DNA. This CDR3 region has 18 residues. Germline V gives CDR1 MNHEY, CDR2 SMNVEV (reference sequence). The CDR3 here is CASSSTGRTETSTDTQYF.

The chain carries TRBV29-1 and TRBJ1-2. This CDR3 has 15 residues. Germline-derived CDR1 and CDR2 are SQVTM and ANQGSEA. The CDR3 here is CSVDGGMGPIYGYTF.

The genes are TRBV28 and TRBJ2-1. The CDR3 covers 13 residues. Germline CDR1 reads MDHEN; CDR2 reads SYDVKM. CDR3 amino acids: CASSLSPDNEQFF. Full variable domain (missing parts from reference TRBV28 and TRBJ2-1): DVKVTQSSRYLVKRTGEKVFLECVQDMDHENMFWYRQDPGLGLRLIYFSYDVKMKEKGDIPEGYSVSREKKERFSLILESASTNQTSMYLCASSLSPDNEQFFGPGTRLTVL.

The genes are TRBV7-9 and TRBJ2-1; TCRdb calls TRBD2, which cannot be checked without DNA. This CDR3 is 14 amino acids long. CDR1 and CDR2 from the germline V gene are SEHNR and FQNEAQ (reference sequence). The CDR3 here is CASSHPALNGRSIF.

The chain carries TRBV7-9 and TRBJ1-2; the D call from TCRdb, TRBD1, cannot be confirmed without DNA. This CDR3 region has 13 residues. CDR1 is SEHNR, CDR2 FQNEAQ, per germline (reference sequence). CDR3 protein: CASSPQGEYGYTF.

The V and J genes are TRBV28 and TRBJ1-5; TCRdb designates TRBD1, a call that cannot be tested without DNA. CDR3 length equals 15 residues. Germline CDR1 is MDHEN and CDR2 is SYDVKM. CDR3: CASTPVPGGNQPQHF.

The chain is built from TRBV5-1 and TRBJ1-2. The CDR3 totals 14 residues. The V gene's germline CDR1 is SGHRS and CDR2 YFSETQ. The CDR3 region is CASSLGGYGSGYTF.

V is TRBV28 and J is TRBJ2-7; TCRdb reports TRBD1, a call that lacks DNA to check it against. The germline CDR1 and CDR2 sequences are MDHEN and SYDVKM. This CDR3 comprises 12 residues. CDR3 protein: CASSLVGNEQYF.

CDR3: CASQQGVATNEKLFF. This sequence joins TRBV19 and TRBJ1-4; the TCRdb call, TRBD1, lacks DNA for checking. This CDR3 has 15 residues. The germline gives CDR1 LNHDA, CDR2 SQIVND (reference sequence).

The genes are TRBV7-9 and TRBJ2-1; there is no DNA to check the TCRdb D call of TRBD2. The CDR3 contains 16 residues. Looked up from germline, CDR1 is SEHNR and CDR2 is FQNEAQ (reference sequence). The CDR3 loop reads CASSFLTSGGADEQFF.

The rearrangement uses TRBV10-3 and TRBJ1-5; with no DNA, the TCRdb D assignment of TRBD1 cannot be verified. Germline loops: CDR1 ENHRY, CDR2 SYGVKD. This CDR3 contains 14 residues. The chain's CDR3 is CAISTGGLNQPQHF.

The gene calls are TRBV29-1 and TRBJ1-5; TCRdb's D call, TRBD1, is unchecked because there is no DNA. In germline, CDR1 is SQVTM, CDR2 ANQGSEA. The CDR3 consists of 14 residues. The CDR3 region is CSVWDSTGIQPQHF.

V and J are TRBV3-1 and TRBJ2-1; TCRdb selects TRBD2, and the lack of DNA leaves this call unchecked. The CDR3 totals 13 residues. Germline loops: CDR1 LGHDT, CDR2 YNNKEL (reference sequence). This chain's CDR3 is CASSPSGIGEQFF.

The chain combines TRBV5-5 with TRBJ1-4; there is no DNA to check the TCRdb D call of TRBD1. CDR1 and CDR2 from the germline V gene are SGHKS and YYEKEE (reference sequence). CDR3 length: 15 residues. The CDR3 protein is CASSLAWAANEKLFF.

The V and J genes are TRBV14 and TRBJ2-7; TCRdb lists TRBD1, though no DNA is available to test this call. The CDR3 extends over 15 amino acids. Germline-derived CDR1 and CDR2 are SGHDN and FVKESK. The CDR3 sequence is CASSHQGANTYEQYF.

This chain connects TRBV29-1 to TRBJ2-7; TCRdb gives TRBD1 as the D gene, but with no DNA this cannot be confirmed. The CDR3 is 13 residues long. From germline, CDR1 is SQVTM and CDR2 ANQGSEA. This chain's CDR3 is CSVGVGLWDEQYF.

The J gene is TRBJ2-7, the V gene TRBV7-6; TCRdb outputs TRBD1, but without DNA this stays unchecked. In germline, CDR1 is SGHVS, CDR2 FNYEAQ. CDR3 length equals 14 residues. CDR3 residues: CASSHFQGSYEQYF.

The chain has TRBV5-6 and TRBJ1-2; no DNA is available, so the TRBD1 call from TCRdb remains unchecked. This CDR3 has 15 residues. Germline loops: CDR1 SGHDT, CDR2 YYEEEE. The CDR3 here is CASSLVGQGTYGYTF.